A single sample is the source of the 20 T cell receptor beta chains below, sequenced in a study of regulatory T cells in long-lasting Graves disease. CDR3-region Arm-PCR and iRepertoire HTBI primers produced the TCR beta libraries. TCRdb fed the multiplex PCR reads into MiXCR, producing one record per CDR3 protein. The table records 700,000 or so distinct CDR3 sequences, about 30% of them present only once. The time point denotes: persistent/refractory GD, antithyroid drugs over 5 years with positive TRAb. The TCR library was made from RNA extracted from PBMCs. The starting material was peripheral blood mononuclear cells (PBMCs), obtained when the disease was refractory, from a patient treated with antithyroid drugs. The receptors were sampled from a female donor with Graves disease.

This clonotype showed up just a few times. V and J are TRBV29-1 and TRBJ2-7, with TRBD1 matching over 8 bases. The V segment lost 0 bases and the J segment 3 bases; nucleotides outside the gene matches: 10. Germline V lookup: CDR1 SQVTM, CDR2 ANQGSEA. The CDR3 is 16 residues long. CDR3: CSVEDRFRDRYYEQYF. CDR3 bases: TGCAGCGTTGAAGATCGGTTCAGGGACAGGTACTACGAGCAGTACTTC.

This clonotype was counted a few times. The chain carries TRBV28 and TRBJ2-1, with a tentative D call TRBD1 (6 bases). The ends were cut back, 6 bases at V and 6 bases at J, with 18 bases in the middle. This CDR3 is 15 amino acids long. Germline CDR1 reads MDHEN; CDR2 reads SYDVKM. The CDR3 sequence is CASSSLKLGGNEQFF. The CDR3 DNA sequence: TGTGCCAGCAGCTCCCTCAAGCTAGGGGGCAATGAGCAGTTCTTC.

The rearrangement links TRBV5-6 to TRBJ1-1; D perhaps matches TRBD1 (5 bases). CDR1 is SGHDT, CDR2 YYEEEE, per germline. V lost 0 bases and J 5 bases, leaving 11 bases between the germline ends. The CDR3 consists of 14 residues. This chain's CDR3 is CASSLVWGRTEAFF. CDR3 nucleotides: TGTGCCAGCAGCTTGGTATGGGGGAGGACTGAAGCTTTCTTT.

This clonotype showed up just a few times. V gene TRBV5-5 combines with J gene TRBJ1-2; 7 nucleotides agree with TRBD1. CDR1 is SGHKS and CDR2 is YYEKEE in the germline V gene (reference sequence). CDR3 length: 14 residues. The junction had 4 bases not matched to a gene; V was cut back by 2 bases and J by 3 bases. The CDR3 here is CASSLDREYYGYTF. DNA of the CDR3: TGTGCCAGCAGCTTAGACAGGGAATACTATGGCTACACCTTC.

The chain carries TRBV28 and TRBJ1-5; D is perhaps TRBD1 (6 bases). The CDR3 has 15 amino acids. CDR1 is MDHEN, CDR2 SYDVKM, per germline. V was clipped by 6 bases and J by 2 bases, with 14 bases between them. CDR3 protein: CASRTRGRGNQPQHF. The CDR3 nucleotides read TGTGCCAGCAGGACCAGGGGCAGGGGCAATCAGCCCCAGCATTTT.

In DNA form, the CDR3 reads TGTGCCAGCAGCCAGGGCAGGGAGCAAGAGACCCAGTACTTC. It codes for CASSQGREQETQYF. The V gene is TRBV3-1, the J gene TRBJ2-5; tentatively, D is TRBD1 or TRBD2 (5 bases each). There are 14 residues in the CDR3. With 3 bases removed from V and 2 bases from J, the gap between germline ends came to 10 bases. Germline V gene sequence: CDR1 LGHDT, CDR2 YNNKEL (reference sequence).

In its sample, this clonotype was seen many times. The chain has TRBV2 and TRBJ2-2; D is unclear. Looked up from germline, CDR1 is SNHLY and CDR2 is FYNNEI. Trimming pared 0 bases from V and 3 bases from J, leaving 11 bases between. The CDR3 loop spans 16 amino acids. CDR3 nucleotide sequence: TGTGCCAGCAGTGAAGCCCGGACGGCTTACACCGGGGAGCTGTTTTTT. Protein: CASSEARTAYTGELFF.

The V gene is TRBV28, the J gene TRBJ1-2, with 9 bases that match TRBD1. CDR3 length: 16 amino acids. The germline V gene has CDR1 MDHEN and CDR2 SYDVKM. V lost 2 bases, J lost 2 bases, and 6 bases stayed unmatched. The CDR3 DNA follows: TGTGCCAGCAGTTTACCCGGACAGGGGATGAACTATGGCTACACCTTC. This sequence encodes CASSLPGQGMNYGYTF.

This clonotype appeared a few times. The chain couples TRBV27 to TRBJ1-1; 8 nucleotides agree with TRBD1. Germline V CDR1 and CDR2: MNHEY, SMNVEV (reference sequence). This CDR3 is 14 amino acids long. J lost 6 bases, V lost 3 bases, and 6 bases had no gene match. The CDR3 DNA sequence: TGTGCCAGCAGTTTGTCAGGGGGCAGTTCTGAAGCTTTCTTT. This gives the protein CASSLSGGSSEAFF.

V and J are TRBV20-1 and TRBJ1-5, with D perhaps matching TRBD1 (5 bases). Trimming removed 0 bases from V and 2 bases from J, with 17 bases in between. Germline CDR1 reads DFQATT; CDR2 reads SNEGSKA (reference sequence). The CDR3 covers 17 residues. CDR3 residues: CSARDFSGTGRNQPQHF. The CDR3 DNA reads TGCAGTGCTAGAGATTTTTCGGGAACAGGCCGCAATCAGCCCCAGCATTTT.

The chain recombines TRBV13 with TRBJ1-1, with D possibly matching TRBD1 (5 bases). Deletions cut 0 bases from V and 2 bases from J, with 7 bases between. The germline V gene encodes CDR1 PRHDT and CDR2 FYEKMQ (reference sequence). CDR3 size: 14 residues. The CDR3 coding sequence is TGTGCCAGCAGCTTAGGGGACACCAACACTGAAGCTTTCTTT. Translation gives CASSLGDTNTEAFF.

This clonotype occurred many times. The V gene is TRBV12-3 or TRBV12-4, the J gene TRBJ1-2; D is perhaps TRBD1 (5 bases). With 7 bases removed from V and 5 bases from J, the gap between germline ends came to 14 bases. The CDR3 length is 13 residues. CDR3 DNA sequence: TGTGCCAGCACTAATGGGGCTGTATATGGCTACACCTTC. It translates to CASTNGAVYGYTF.

The table lists this clonotype with many counts. J is TRBJ1-2 and V is TRBV28, with no clear D. Germline values: CDR1 MDHEN, CDR2 SYDVKM. CDR3 length equals 15 residues. V lost 7 bases and J lost 2, with 17 bases in between. Written as DNA, the CDR3 is TGTGCCAGCACGGGAGGAAAATCCTTAAACTATGGCTACACCTTC. It specifies CASTGGKSLNYGYTF.

The chain has TRBV5-1 and TRBJ1-1; D uncertain. From germline, CDR1 is SGHRS and CDR2 YFSETQ. Trimming cost V 5 bases and J 4 bases, with 18 bases left between them. CDR3 length equals 15 residues. The CDR3 loop is CASSCASGSLTEAFF. DNA of the CDR3: TGCGCCAGCAGTTGCGCTTCTGGGTCCCTCACTGAAGCTTTCTTT.

The chain links TRBV11-2 to TRBJ1-1, with 11 bases fitting TRBD1. CDR3 length: 17 amino acids. The junction had 12 bases not matched to a gene; V was cut back by 5 bases and J by 4 bases. Germline V gene data show CDR1 as SGHAT and CDR2 as FQNNGV. DNA for the CDR3: TGTGCCAGCAGCGCGCCTTCTGGGACAGGGGGAGTCACTGAAGCTTTCTTT. Encoded protein: CASSAPSGTGGVTEAFF. The full variable domain, completed using reference TRBV11-2 and TRBJ1-1, is EAGVAQSPRYKIIEKRQSVAFWCNPISGHATLYWYQQILGQGPKLLIQFQNNGVVDDSQLPKDRFSAERLKGVDSTLKIQPAKLEDSAVYLCASSAPSGTGGVTEAFFGQGTRLTVV.

The J gene is TRBJ2-7, the V gene TRBV30; 10 positions match TRBD2. V was pared by 4 bases and J by 4 bases, with 10 bases of the junction left unmatched. Germline V gives CDR1 GTSNPN, CDR2 SVGIG (reference sequence). CDR3 size: 15 residues. The CDR3: CAWTLPSGRGYEQYF. The CDR3 nucleotides are TGTGCCTGGACCCTGCCTAGCGGGAGAGGATACGAGCAGTACTTC.

The gene calls are TRBV5-6 and TRBJ1-1; D unresolved. Trimming took off 0 bases at V and 0 bases at J, with 6 bases between the two ends. The CDR3 extends over 14 amino acids. In germline, CDR1 is SGHDT, CDR2 YYEEEE. CDR3 bases: TGTGCCAGCAGCTTGGACAACTTGAACACTGAAGCTTTCTTT. This sequence encodes CASSLDNLNTEAFF.

This clonotype was seen a few times. V gene TRBV6-1 combines with J gene TRBJ1-4; maybe TRBD1 (5 bases). V lost 8 bases and J 0 bases, leaving 10 bases between the germline ends. Per the germline V gene, CDR1 is MNHNS and CDR2 is SASEGT. The CDR3 is made up of 14 amino acids. The CDR3 DNA follows: TGTGCCAGCGGGGGATATTCAACTAATGAAAAACTGTTTTTT. It is translated as CASGGYSTNEKLFF.

The V gene is TRBV30, the J gene TRBJ1-4; D gene ambiguous. Per the germline V gene, CDR1 is GTSNPN and CDR2 is SVGIG (reference sequence). This CDR3 is built from 12 residues. Between the trimmed V and J ends, which lost 8 bases and 7 bases, there was a span of 14 bases. The CDR3 loop reads CAVQIGSEKLFF. As DNA, the CDR3 is TGTGCCGTACAGATCGGGTCTGAAAAACTGTTTTTT.

The V gene is TRBV5-1, the J gene TRBJ2-7; D remains unclear. V lost 1 base to trimming and J lost 6 bases, with 11 bases between them. The CDR3 consists of 13 residues. The germline gives CDR1 SGHRS, CDR2 YFSETQ. The CDR3 DNA reads TGCGCCAGCAGCTTGATCATCGGATCCGAGCAGTACTTC. Protein: CASSLIIGSEQYF.